The present T cell receptor beta chain was sequenced within a study of blood T cells in healthy people across ages. Across the study: Researchers report that template switching captured about one barcoded beta molecule per two T cells. Findings of the study overall: When set beside aged donors, long-lived donors presented more naive CD4+ cells and higher diversity. PBMCs that were unsorted prevented a conclusive naive versus antigen-experienced comparison.

Germline CDR1 reads MNHEY; CDR2 reads SVGEGT. The CDR3 contains 16 residues. Comment on this clonotype: Its matching antigen is unknown. One base away lies a much larger clone, so this may be a sequencing read error.

The use of a sample-barcoded 5' primer and a J-beta primer mix characterized a second PCR of roughly 6 to 11 cycles. Using its own MiXCR run on the 5' RACE reads, TCRdb lists one record per CDR3 protein. This sample has 730,000 or so distinct CDR3 sequences, with roughly 41% found just once. Caucasian individuals from Russia who were healthy and aged 6 to 90 acted as donors. The sample taken for sequencing was blood. The sequence derives from a woman in her sixties in good health. V usage is TRBV6-2 or TRBV6-3 and J usage is TRBJ2-1; 8 nucleotides align to TRBD2. With the DNA end fitting TRBJ2-7 better, the J assignment may be wrong. The CDR3 DNA sequence: TGTGCCAGCAGTGCCTTGGCGGGAGGTACCTACAATGAGCAGTACTTC. It codes for CASSALAGGTYNEQYF.